This TCR beta chain was captured in a study of OX40 agonist ivuxolimab in advanced cancers. At the level of the study: Participants averaged roughly 60 years of age (range 23 to 79) and were around 80% male. Of the participants, 40% had some prior anti-PD-1, anti-PD-L1 or anti-CTLA-4 therapy, which was allowed.

TCRdb keeps only in-frame clones here, not all; method: immunoSEQ multiplex PCR. The sample lists roughly 65,000 clones, 90% seen once, with about 10% in the top ten. This CDR3 spans 14 amino acids. Germline CDR1 SGHKS, CDR2 YYEKEE (reference sequence). V was pared by 4 bases and J by 4 bases, with 6 bases of the junction left unmatched. The rearrangement links TRBV5-5 to TRBJ2-7, with 9 bases fitting TRBD1. This TCR was sampled from an adult with an advanced solid tumor such as melanoma, head and neck, liver or kidney cancer. The input for sequencing was CD4+ or CD8+ T cells sorted from blood, taken in a trial of the OX40 agonist ivuxolimab. CDR3 sequence reads: CASSPGTGTYEQYF. DNA for the CDR3: TGTGCCAGCAGCCCCGGGACAGGGACGTACGAGCAGTACTTC.